A selection of T cell receptor beta chains follows, all from one sample in a study of blood T cell repertoires in COVID-19. Profiled with immunoSEQ multiplex PCR; TCRdb holds only in-frame clones, not every one. Of about 14,000 clones listed, approximately 82% are singletons. The source material was peripheral blood. All receptors derive from a woman aged 45-60 years with active or convalescent COVID-19. Both conserved end residues are part of each CDR3. The order of the fields is J gene, V gene, clone size, D gene, CDR3 length, CDR3 DNA, CDR3 protein. D genes are given only for firm matches. Where a row states a size, it is once, few, many or the class of an expanded clone; other rows omit it.

TRBJ2-2,TRBV7-3,-,TRBD1,14,TGTGCCAGCAGCTCCTTACAGGGGACCGGGGAGCTGTTTTTT,CASSSLQGTGELFF
TRBJ1-4,TRBV27,-,TRBD1,16,TGTGCCAGCAGTTCGGGACAGGGCTTTGCTAATGAAAAACTGTTTTTT,CASSSGQGFANEKLFF
TRBJ2-5,TRBV27,-,TRBD1,17,TGTGCCAGCAGTTTATATCACGGGACAGCCCTGCAAGAGACCCAGTACTTC,CASSLYHGTALQETQYF
TRBJ2-1,TRBV30,few,TRBD2,14,TGTGCCTGGAATAGCGGGGACTCCTACAATGAGCAGTTCTTC,CAWNSGDSYNEQFF
TRBJ2-2,TRBV2,-,TRBD2,16,TGTGCCAGCAGCAGAACGGGGGGGCGGAACACCGGGGAGCTGTTTTTT,CASSRTGGRNTGELFF
TRBJ2-2,TRBV27,-,-,17,TGTGCCAGCAGTTTAGGGTATGACAGATTTAACACCGGGGAGCTGTTTTTT,CASSLGYDRFNTGELFF
TRBJ1-3,TRBV28,-,-,14,TGTGCCAGCAGTTTATTCCTAGCTGGAAACACCATATATTTT,CASSLFLAGNTIYF
TRBJ2-5,TRBV27,-,TRBD1,18,TGTGCCAGCAGTTCGTACAACCGGGACAGGGCATCTCAAGAGACCCAGTACTTC,CASSSYNRDRASQETQYF
TRBJ2-5,TRBV12-3/TRBV12-4,-,-,13,TGTGCCAGCAGTTGGCGGGGCCGAGAGACCCAGTACTTC,CASSWRGRETQYF
TRBJ2-7,TRBV9,-,TRBD1,15,TGTGCCAGCAGCTCCAATGCAGGGGGCTCCTACGAGCAGTACTTC,CASSSNAGGSYEQYF
TRBJ2-2,TRBV5-1,-,TRBD1,17,TGCGCCAGCAGCTTGGCCCCAGGGGGCGAATGGACCGGGGAGCTGTTTTTT,CASSLAPGGEWTGELFF
TRBJ2-1,TRBV2,-,-,13,TGTGCCACCCACGCAGCGGCCTACAATGAGCAGTTCTTC,CATHAAAYNEQFF
TRBJ2-3,TRBV4-2,-,TRBD1,16,TGTGCCAGCAGCCAAGTCGAGGACAGGGCTAAAGATACGCAGTATTTT,CASSQVEDRAKDTQYF
TRBJ1-6,TRBV7-3,-,-,15,TGTGCCAGCAGCTTCTCTTCGAGCTATAATTCACCCCTCCACTTT,CASSFSSSYNSPLHF
TRBJ2-7,TRBV7-9,-,TRBD2,18,TGTGCCAGCAGCTTAGGTAGGCTAGCGGGGAAAAGCTCCTACGAGCAGTACTTC,CASSLGRLAGKSSYEQYF